The clone carrying this T cell receptor (beta chain) has a count of ten or more. Its antigen is not identified. A Clinical Activity Score of at least 3, a NOSPECS grade of at least 4 and a duration under 3 months were recorded in the ophthalmopathy patients. TCR beta CDR3 regions were amplified from RNA. Carried out on the TCR CDR3, a first-round RT-PCR used the HTBI primer set. TCRdb re-analysed the multiplex PCR reads in MiXCR, keeping a single row per CDR3 protein. The sample lists around 300,000 distinct CDR3 sequences; 20% to 25% were seen once. These data originate in a study of T cells in Graves' hyperthyroidism and ophthalmopathy. Study-level points and caveats: A model of 13 V-J pairs discriminated ophthalmopathy from stable hyperthyroidism.

The CDR3 has 13 amino acids. Trimming shortened V by 1 base and J by 3 bases, and 7 bases separated the two germline ends. Germline V gene sequence: CDR1 SGHAT, CDR2 FQNNGV. Sequenced material: blood. This TCR came from a man aged 30 to 39 with Graves' ophthalmopathy. V and J are TRBV11-2 and TRBJ2-7, with D unresolved. CDR3 region: CASSLGFRYEQYF. The DNA for the CDR3 is TGTGCCAGCAGCTTAGGTTTCCGCTACGAGCAGTACTTC.